The 15 T cell receptor beta chains reported below all come from one sample, sequenced in a study of blood T cell repertoires in COVID-19. Only in-frame clones appear in the TCRdb table, and some are missing; sequencing was by immunoSEQ multiplex PCR. This sample has a few hundred thousand clones; 80% to 85% occur once, and the top ten carry approximately 6.8%. Sequencing was done on a sample of PBMCs or T cells enriched from blood (not recorded which). These receptors originate from a woman in her thirties or forties who had recovered from COVID-19.

The V gene is TRBV11-2, the J gene TRBJ2-7, with 9 positions matching TRBD1. Germline V gene lookup returns CDR1 SGHAT and CDR2 FQNNGV. V shed 7 bases, J shed 7 bases, and the junction held 11 bases outside the gene matches. The CDR3 is 14 residues long. The CDR3 reads CASNPGTGYGEQYF. The DNA for the CDR3 is TGTGCCAGCAATCCCGGGACAGGGTATGGGGAGCAGTACTTC.

The chain carries TRBV27 and TRBJ2-6, with 8 bases aligning to TRBD2. CDR1 and CDR2 (germline): MNHEY, SMNVEV (reference sequence). This CDR3 is built from 18 residues. V gave up 5 bases and J gave up 4 bases; unmatched junction bases: 13. DNA for the CDR3: TGTGCCAGCAGTCCCGGGGGGGGCCTAGGCTCCGGGGCCAACGTCCTGACTTTC. It codes for CASSPGGGLGSGANVLTF.

As DNA, the CDR3 is TGTGCCAGCAGCAAACTAGCGGGAGACGCGAATGAGCAGTTCTTC. This codes for CASSKLAGDANEQFF. J is TRBJ2-1 and V is TRBV11-2; TRBD2 matches 11 bases. V dropped 5 bases and J dropped 7; count of bases not matched to a gene: 7. Germline CDR1 reads SGHAT; CDR2 reads FQNNGV. CDR3 length equals 15 residues.

This sequence joins TRBV29-1 and TRBJ2-1, with TRBD2 matching 8 bases. This CDR3 region has 14 residues. The V gene end was trimmed by 7 bases and the J gene end by 2 bases; junction bases not matched to a gene: 7. The V gene's germline CDR1 is SQVTM and CDR2 ANQGSEA. CDR3 sequence: CSAGLAGTYNEQFF. CDR3 bases: TGCAGCGCCGGGTTAGCGGGAACCTACAATGAGCAGTTCTTC.

This rearrangement joins TRBV19 to TRBJ1-2; 8 bases agree with TRBD1. V shed 5 bases and J 4 bases; nucleotides not matched to a gene: 6. The length of the CDR3 is 14 residues. Germline V gene sequence: CDR1 LNHDA, CDR2 SQIVND (reference sequence). The CDR3, as DNA: TGTGCCAGTAGTCTCCTGGGACAGGCCTATGGCTACACCTTC. This translates into CASSLLGQAYGYTF.

The chain carries TRBV5-1 and TRBJ1-1; possible D gene TRBD1, 5 bases. This CDR3 region has 15 residues. CDR1 is SGHRS and CDR2 is YFSETQ in the germline V gene. V shed 0 bases and J shed 4 bases, with 13 bases lying between them. The CDR3 protein is CASSLAGGDGTEAFF. DNA of the CDR3: TGCGCCAGCAGCTTGGCTGGGGGGGACGGCACTGAAGCTTTCTTT.

V gene TRBV2 combines with J gene TRBJ2-2; the match to TRBD2 covers 7 bases. V lost 6 bases, J lost 6 bases, and 10 bases stayed unmatched. The CDR3 length is 15 residues. CDR1 SNHLY and CDR2 FYNNEI come from the germline V gene. The CDR3 sequence: CASRRGRSSAGELFF. CDR3 DNA: TGTGCCAGCAGACGCGGGAGATCCTCTGCCGGGGAGCTGTTTTTT.

The V and J genes are TRBV7-2 and TRBJ2-3; TRBD2 matches at 10 bases. The J segment lost 10 bases and the V segment lost 5 bases, leaving 3 bases of the junction unmatched. Germline CDR1 reads SGHTA; CDR2 reads FQGNSA. This CDR3 spans 12 amino acids. The CDR3, as DNA: TGTGCCAGCAGCCAACTAGCGGGACCGCAGTATTTT. It translates to CASSQLAGPQYF.

For this clone: Germline is not matched at one junction end, which may reflect a read error. The chain joins TRBV4-1 to TRBJ1-5; unclear D gene. The CDR3 extends over 14 amino acids. Germline V CDR1 and CDR2: MGHRA, YSYEKL. CDR3 bases: TGCGCCAGCAGTCAAGGATCGGGAAATCAGCCCCAGCATTTT. Protein sequence: CASSQGSGNQPQHF.

This clone was detected once. The rearrangement joins TRBV29-1 to TRBJ2-1, with no clear D. The CDR3 extends over 14 amino acids. The germline gives CDR1 SQVTM, CDR2 ANQGSEA. With 2 bases removed from V and 4 bases from J, the gap between germline ends came to 12 bases. The DNA of the CDR3 is TGCAGCGTTGAAAACAGCCTCTGGTACAATGAGCAGTTCTTC. Amino acids: CSVENSLWYNEQFF.

The table lists this clone with a few counts. The chain couples TRBV28 to TRBJ2-7; D remains unclear. Trimming left V 3 bases short and J 0 bases short, with 9 bases between. This CDR3 contains 14 residues. Germline-derived CDR1 and CDR2 are MDHEN and SYDVKM. CDR3 amino acids: CASSLGVYSYEQYF. In DNA form, the CDR3 reads TGTGCCAGCAGTTTGGGCGTCTACTCCTACGAGCAGTACTTC.

Of note for this clone: Compared with germline, one end of the junction differs, possibly owing to a read error. The sample holds other DNA sequences that translate to the same CDR3. This sequence joins TRBV29-1 and TRBJ2-4; possibly TRBD2 for D (7 bases). The CDR3 consists of 19 residues. Germline V lookup: CDR1 SQVTM, CDR2 ANQGSEA. CDR3 sequence: CRVAGGAGGWTFTKNIQYF. Written as DNA, the CDR3 is TGCCGCGTTGCTGGGGGGGCTGGGGGTTGGACTTTTACCAAAAACATTCAGTACTTC.

This clone turned up a few times. The rearrangement joins TRBV29-1 to TRBJ1-4; 7 bases fit TRBD1. CDR1 is SQVTM, CDR2 ANQGSEA, per germline. V was pared by 6 bases and J by 8 bases, with 12 bases of the junction left unmatched. CDR3 length equals 14 residues. The CDR3 region has the DNA TGCAGCGTCACCCGACAGGGAAAGCGAGAAAAACTGTTTTTT. It translates to CSVTRQGKREKLFF.

This chain connects TRBV5-6 to TRBJ2-7; the D gene is possibly TRBD2 (6 bases). Per germline, CDR1 SGHDT and CDR2 YYEEEE. V lost 5 bases to trimming and J lost 5 bases, with 26 bases between them. This CDR3 is built from 17 residues. The CDR3 bases are TGTGCCAGCAGGTCGGTATCCGAGGAGGGCCCGGCTGACGAGCAGTACGTC. This encodes CASRSVSEEGPADEQYV.

This clone was seen more than once but under ten times. The chain recombines TRBV27 with TRBJ1-1; 8 positions agree with TRBD1. Germline CDR1 is MNHEY and CDR2 is SMNVEV (reference sequence). The CDR3 is made up of 17 amino acids. V lost 0 bases, J lost 5 bases, and 11 bases stayed unmatched. The DNA of the CDR3 is TGTGCCAGCAGTTTATCGAGACAGGGGAGAGGTCGGACTGAAGCTTTCTTT. Its protein product is CASSLSRQGRGRTEAFF.